This TCR beta chain derives from a study of blood T cells in healthy people across ages. V lost 2 bases to trimming and J lost 2 bases, with 14 bases between them. This CDR3 contains 15 residues. CDR1 SGHRS and CDR2 YFSETQ come from the germline V gene. A second PCR of about 7 to 11 cycles used a sample-barcoded 5' primer and a J-beta primer mix. TCRdb called the 5' RACE reads again in MiXCR, with one record for every CDR3 protein. The profile covers hundreds of thousands of distinct CDR3 sequences, with under 45% appearing a single time and roughly 19% taken by the ten largest. This clonotype originated in a man in his 60s in good health. Sequences were obtained from blood. The chain links TRBV5-1 to TRBJ2-7; either TRBD1 or TRBD2 may fit D (5 bases each). The CDR3 coding sequence is TGCGCCAGCAGCTTTACGTTGCAGGGAGCCTACGAGCAGTACTTC. Translating it yields CASSFTLQGAYEQYF.